This T cell receptor beta chain was captured in a study of shared clonotypes between healthy human individuals. Study as a whole: CD4 naive and memory got three plates each, CD8 naive two, CD8 memory one. Study-wide points: Represented diversity (both genetic and exposure-history) was limited by the small number of donors.

Details on this clone: Its matching antigen is unknown.

J was trimmed by 4 bases and V by 7 bases; bases with no gene match: 4. CDR1 is SGHAT and CDR2 is FQDESV in the germline V gene (reference sequence). The CDR3 consists of 15 residues. The authors loaded approximately 220 ng DNA, tens of thousands of T cell genomes, into sorted-subset replicate PCRs. TCRdb's copy holds only in-frame clones and misses some; the assay was immunoSEQ multiplex PCR. This table holds approximately 740,000 clones, around 74% found once. The clonotype originates from a woman in her 30s in good health. The sample was memory CD4+ T cells sorted from blood. The subset: CD45RA-negative fraction. This rearrangement joins TRBV11-1 to TRBJ2-1, with 13 bases aligning to TRBD2. CDR3: CASTGGLAGYNEQFF. The CDR3 DNA sequence: TGTGCCAGCACAGGGGGACTAGCGGGGTACAATGAGCAGTTCTTC. The variable domain in full, with the rest retrieved from reference TRBV11-1 and TRBJ2-1, is EAEVAQSPRYKITEKSQAVAFWCDPISGHATLYWYRQILGQGPELLVQFQDESVVDDSQLPKDRFSAERLKGVDSTLKIQPAELGDSAMYLCASTGGLAGYNEQFFGPGTRLTVL.